This is a list of T cell receptor beta chains from one sample in a study of Graves' ophthalmopathy and Graves' hyperthyroidism. TCRdb analysed the multiplex PCR reads with MiXCR anew, one entry per CDR3 protein. This table has hundreds of thousands of distinct CDR3 sequences, about 40% appearing once. The sequenced sample was peripheral blood. These receptors came from an adult man with Graves' ophthalmopathy. CDR3s include the opening cysteine and the closing phenylalanine or tryptophan.

>TRBV5-5
CASSLGGTGLNEQYF
>TRBV4-3
CASSQLQGTEAFF
>TRBV19
CASSPQKIVGNTIYF
>TRBV6-5
CASSYSGLAGDVPYEQYF
>TRBV25-1
CASGRGGKLFF
>TRBV7-3
CASSLDRAQGPTYF
>TRBV29-1
CSARTGQYTGELFF
>TRBV10-3
CASTPRVRGVNQPQHF
>TRBV4-2
CASSQDFGQGGGEQYF
>TRBV7-6
CASSTTAGELFF